This is a list of T cell receptor beta chains from one sample in a study of cytomegalovirus exposure and HLA in healthy donors. Measured with immunoSEQ multiplex PCR; TCRdb has only the in-frame clones, and not every one. The data contain about 200,000 clones, 70% to 85% of them singletons. Sequenced material: PBMCs. The receptors were sampled from a male donor in good health and CMV-seronegative. CDR3s include the opening cysteine and the closing phenylalanine or tryptophan. A D gene is named only where the DNA matches it firmly. Rows may omit the clone size; those that give it use once, few, many or a size class.

j_gene: TRBJ2-7
v_gene: TRBV27
abundance: -
d_gene: TRBD2
CDR3aa: CASSLSASGRDDEQYF
CDR3nt: TGTGCCAGCAGTTTATCGGCTAGCGGGAGGGACGACGAGCAGTACTTC

j_gene: TRBJ2-3
v_gene: TRBV19
abundance: -
d_gene: TRBD2
CDR3aa: CASSTALASGSAQYF
CDR3nt: TGTGCCAGTAGTACGGCGCTGGCTAGCGGGAGTGCGCAGTATTTT

j_gene: TRBJ2-2
v_gene: TRBV25-1
abundance: few
d_gene: -
CDR3aa: CASSERTANTGELFF
CDR3nt: TGTGCCAGCAGTGAGAGGACAGCGAACACCGGGGAGCTGTTTTTT

j_gene: TRBJ2-2
v_gene: TRBV4-1
abundance: -
d_gene: -
CDR3aa: CASSQDLERAIGELFF
CDR3nt: TGTGCCAGCAGCCAAGATCTCGAGAGGGCCATCGGGGAGCTGTTTTTT

j_gene: TRBJ2-1
v_gene: TRBV25-1
abundance: -
d_gene: -
CDR3aa: CASTYGYNEQFF
CDR3nt: TGTGCCAGCACGTACGGCTACAATGAGCAGTTCTTC

j_gene: TRBJ1-6
v_gene: TRBV6-6
abundance: -
d_gene: -
CDR3aa: CASSYSGAEGPLHF
CDR3nt: TGTGCCAGCAGTTATTCCGGAGCAGAGGGACCCCTCCACTTT

j_gene: TRBJ1-3
v_gene: TRBV6-5
abundance: -
d_gene: -
CDR3aa: CASRSFSGNTIYF
CDR3nt: TGTGCCAGCAGGAGTTTCTCTGGAAACACCATATATTTT

j_gene: TRBJ2-7
v_gene: TRBV5-5
abundance: few
d_gene: -
CDR3aa: CASSGDNSYEQYF
CDR3nt: TGTGCCAGCAGCGGGGACAACTCCTACGAGCAGTACTTC

j_gene: TRBJ1-1
v_gene: TRBV11-2
abundance: -
d_gene: TRBD1
CDR3aa: CASSTTTGSTEAFF
CDR3nt: TGTGCCAGCAGCACGACGACAGGGAGTACTGAAGCTTTCTTT

j_gene: TRBJ1-1
v_gene: TRBV5-4
abundance: -
d_gene: TRBD1
CDR3aa: CASSFGTGTIEAFF
CDR3nt: TGTGCCAGCAGCTTCGGGACAGGGACTATTGAAGCTTTCTTT

j_gene: TRBJ1-3
v_gene: TRBV11-2
abundance: once
d_gene: -
CDR3aa: CASSDGRTGNTIYF
CDR3nt: TGTGCCAGCAGCGACGGGAGGACTGGAAACACCATATATTTT

j_gene: TRBJ1-5
v_gene: TRBV28
abundance: -
d_gene: -
CDR3aa: CASSSGSIMVQPQHF
CDR3nt: TGTGCCAGCAGTTCGGGGAGTATAATGGTTCAGCCCCAGCATTTT

j_gene: TRBJ1-4
v_gene: TRBV19
abundance: -
d_gene: TRBD1
CDR3aa: CASRQGVWGNEKLFF
CDR3nt: TGTGCCAGTCGCCAGGGGGTTTGGGGAAATGAAAAACTGTTTTTT

j_gene: TRBJ1-5
v_gene: TRBV7-2
abundance: -
d_gene: -
CDR3aa: CASSLGYWATGDQPQHF
CDR3nt: TGTGCCAGCAGCTTAGGGTACTGGGCTACGGGGGATCAGCCCCAGCATTTT

j_gene: TRBJ2-7
v_gene: TRBV6-5
abundance: once
d_gene: TRBD2
CDR3aa: CASSFLAGVDEQYF
CDR3nt: TGTGCCAGCAGTTTTCTAGCGGGAGTGGACGAGCAGTACTTC

j_gene: TRBJ2-2
v_gene: TRBV27
abundance: -
d_gene: TRBD2
CDR3aa: CASSSLAENTGELFF
CDR3nt: TGTGCCAGCAGCAGTCTAGCGGAAAACACCGGGGAGCTGTTTTTT

j_gene: TRBJ2-3
v_gene: TRBV2
abundance: -
d_gene: TRBD2
CDR3aa: CASHLPPLAGSTDTQYF
CDR3nt: TGTGCCAGCCACCTACCCCCCTTAGCGGGAAGCACAGATACGCAGTATTTT

j_gene: TRBJ1-2
v_gene: TRBV6-1
abundance: few
d_gene: -
CDR3aa: CASRSRVDNGYTF
CDR3nt: TGTGCCAGCAGGTCCAGGGTAGATAATGGCTACACCTTC

j_gene: TRBJ2-1
v_gene: TRBV6-5
abundance: -
d_gene: -
CDR3aa: CASSLEVGDYNEQFF
CDR3nt: TGTGCCAGCAGTTTAGAGGTAGGAGACTACAATGAGCAGTTCTTC

j_gene: TRBJ2-4
v_gene: TRBV5-1
abundance: -
d_gene: -
CDR3aa: CASSLYGGVNIQYF
CDR3nt: TGCGCCAGCAGTCTATACGGAGGGGTGAACATTCAGTACTTC

j_gene: TRBJ1-2
v_gene: TRBV27
abundance: -
d_gene: -
CDR3aa: CASSRNRVAYGYTF
CDR3nt: TGTGCCAGCAGTCGGAACAGGGTAGCCTATGGCTACACCTTC

j_gene: TRBJ1-2
v_gene: TRBV9
abundance: -
d_gene: -
CDR3aa: CASSKTQGLLYGYTF
CDR3nt: TGTGCCAGCAGCAAGACACAGGGTCTGCTCTATGGCTACACCTTC

j_gene: TRBJ1-1
v_gene: TRBV6-4
abundance: -
d_gene: -
CDR3aa: CASSDGPESTEAFF
CDR3nt: TGTGCCAGCAGTGACGGGCCTGAGAGCACTGAAGCTTTCTTT

j_gene: TRBJ2-7
v_gene: TRBV5-8
abundance: -
d_gene: -
CDR3aa: CASSSVRDIDSYEQYF
CDR3nt: TGTGCCAGCAGCTCTGTTCGGGACATTGACTCCTACGAGCAGTACTTC

j_gene: TRBJ2-3
v_gene: TRBV11-3
abundance: -
d_gene: -
CDR3aa: CASIMGDKLVDTQYF
CDR3nt: TGTGCCAGCATCATGGGGGACAAGTTAGTGGATACGCAGTATTTT

j_gene: TRBJ2-1
v_gene: TRBV7-7
abundance: -
d_gene: TRBD2
CDR3aa: CASSREASGRYNEQFF
CDR3nt: TGTGCCAGCAGCCGAGAAGCTAGCGGGAGGTACAATGAGCAGTTCTTC

j_gene: TRBJ2-3
v_gene: TRBV5-1
abundance: -
d_gene: -
CDR3aa: CASSLSGVVWDTQYF
CDR3nt: TGCGCCAGCAGCTTGTCAGGGGTCGTATGGGATACGCAGTATTTT

j_gene: TRBJ2-2
v_gene: TRBV10-3
abundance: once
d_gene: -
CDR3aa: CAISPPPYPGELFF
CDR3nt: TGTGCCATCAGTCCCCCGCCCTACCCCGGGGAGCTGTTTTTT

j_gene: TRBJ1-2
v_gene: TRBV28
abundance: -
d_gene: -
CDR3aa: CASSLKVTRVAIGYTF
CDR3nt: TGTGCCAGCAGTTTAAAGGTCACGAGGGTTGCTATCGGCTACACCTTC

j_gene: TRBJ2-7
v_gene: TRBV25-1
abundance: -
d_gene: TRBD2
CDR3aa: CASSSTSGFYEQYF
CDR3nt: TGTGCCAGCAGTTCGACTAGCGGGTTCTACGAGCAGTACTTC

j_gene: TRBJ2-1
v_gene: TRBV6-6
abundance: -
d_gene: TRBD2
CDR3aa: CASFRGSSYNEQFF
CDR3nt: TGTGCCAGCTTCCGCGGGAGCTCCTACAATGAGCAGTTCTTC

j_gene: TRBJ2-7
v_gene: TRBV7-6
abundance: once
d_gene: TRBD2
CDR3aa: CASSLGTSGSYEQYF
CDR3nt: TGTGCCAGCAGCTTAGGGACTAGCGGCTCCTACGAGCAGTACTTC

j_gene: TRBJ1-1
v_gene: TRBV7-9
abundance: -
d_gene: -
CDR3aa: CSSSFTLGHEAFF
CDR3nt: TGTTCCAGCAGCTTTACTTTGGGACATGAAGCTTTCTTT

j_gene: TRBJ2-3
v_gene: TRBV7-3
abundance: few
d_gene: -
CDR3aa: CASSLTQGSTDTQYF
CDR3nt: TGTGCCAGCAGCTTAACGCAGGGGTCCACAGATACGCAGTATTTT

j_gene: TRBJ2-4
v_gene: TRBV20-1
abundance: -
d_gene: TRBD2
CDR3aa: CSPCPGLAGYF
CDR3nt: TGCAGCCCTTGTCCGGGACTAGCTGGTTACTTC

j_gene: TRBJ2-7
v_gene: TRBV7-8
abundance: -
d_gene: -
CDR3aa: CASSSPSRLAHYEQYF
CDR3nt: TGTGCCAGCAGCTCCCCAAGTAGGCTAGCCCATTACGAGCAGTACTTC

j_gene: TRBJ2-3
v_gene: TRBV10-3
abundance: -
d_gene: -
CDR3aa: CAISERADTQYF
CDR3nt: TGTGCCATCAGTGAGCGTGCAGATACGCAGTATTTT

j_gene: TRBJ2-2
v_gene: TRBV5-4
abundance: -
d_gene: -
CDR3aa: CASSLVAGPLGGELFF
CDR3nt: TGTGCCAGCAGCTTGGTGGCGGGGCCGCTCGGCGGGGAGCTGTTTTTT

j_gene: TRBJ2-7
v_gene: TRBV11-3
abundance: -
d_gene: TRBD2
CDR3aa: CASSLDGGETYEQYF
CDR3nt: TGTGCCAGCAGCTTAGATGGGGGGGAGACCTACGAGCAGTACTTC

j_gene: TRBJ2-1
v_gene: TRBV10-1
abundance: -
d_gene: -
CDR3aa: CASSESLFSDNEQFF
CDR3nt: TGCGCCAGCAGTGAGTCGTTATTTAGCGACAATGAGCAGTTCTTC

j_gene: TRBJ1-1
v_gene: TRBV18
abundance: once
d_gene: TRBD1
CDR3aa: CASSRQGANTEAFF
CDR3nt: TGTGCCAGCTCCCGACAGGGGGCAAACACTGAAGCTTTCTTT

j_gene: TRBJ2-7
v_gene: TRBV4-1
abundance: -
d_gene: -
CDR3aa: CASSLGLTYEQYF
CDR3nt: TGCGCCAGCAGCCTAGGACTCACTTACGAGCAGTACTTC

j_gene: TRBJ2-5
v_gene: TRBV7-3
abundance: -
d_gene: -
CDR3aa: CASSPGGGRQETQYF
CDR3nt: TGTGCCAGCAGCCCTGGGGGCGGGCGCCAAGAGACCCAGTACTTC

j_gene: TRBJ1-2
v_gene: TRBV6-1
abundance: -
d_gene: -
CDR3aa: CASSRGSNYGYTF
CDR3nt: TGTGCCAGCAGCCGGGGTTCTAACTATGGCTACACCTTC

j_gene: TRBJ2-5
v_gene: TRBV7-2
abundance: -
d_gene: -
CDR3aa: CASNLTPQETQYF
CDR3nt: TGTGCCAGCAACTTAACTCCACAAGAGACCCAGTACTTC

j_gene: TRBJ2-7
v_gene: TRBV28
abundance: -
d_gene: TRBD2
CDR3aa: CASSPSGRLSYEQYF
CDR3nt: TGTGCCAGCAGCCCCAGCGGGAGATTATCCTACGAGCAGTACTTC

j_gene: TRBJ2-5
v_gene: TRBV28
abundance: -
d_gene: -
CDR3aa: CASSLVEGETQYF
CDR3nt: TGTGCCAGCAGTCTAGTGGAGGGTGAGACCCAGTACTTC

j_gene: TRBJ2-7
v_gene: TRBV2
abundance: -
d_gene: TRBD2
CDR3aa: CASSARLAGGHEQYF
CDR3nt: TGTGCCAGCAGTGCGCGACTAGCGGGCGGGCACGAGCAGTACTTC

j_gene: TRBJ2-4
v_gene: TRBV18
abundance: -
d_gene: -
CDR3aa: CASSPIRAGGTAKNIQYF
CDR3nt: TGTGCCAGCTCACCAATTAGGGCCGGGGGTACTGCCAAAAACATTCAGTACTTC

j_gene: TRBJ2-1
v_gene: TRBV9
abundance: -
d_gene: TRBD2
CDR3aa: CASSNRQGLAAYNEQFF
CDR3nt: TGTGCCAGCAGCAACAGACAGGGACTAGCGGCCTACAATGAGCAGTTCTTC

j_gene: TRBJ2-1
v_gene: TRBV10-3
abundance: -
d_gene: -
CDR3aa: CATLARSYNEQFF
CDR3nt: TGTGCCACCTTAGCTAGGTCCTACAATGAGCAGTTCTTC

j_gene: TRBJ2-5
v_gene: TRBV4-2
abundance: -
d_gene: TRBD2
CDR3aa: CASSQPDGLAGDETQYF
CDR3nt: TGTGCCAGCAGCCAACCTGACGGACTAGCGGGAGATGAGACCCAGTACTTC

j_gene: TRBJ2-2
v_gene: TRBV27
abundance: -
d_gene: TRBD2
CDR3aa: CASSSGLGWGTGELFF
CDR3nt: TGTGCCAGCAGTTCCGGACTAGGCTGGGGCACCGGGGAGCTGTTTTTT

j_gene: TRBJ2-7
v_gene: TRBV5-4
abundance: -
d_gene: -
CDR3aa: CASSSGHPSYEQYF
CDR3nt: TGTGCCAGCAGCTCGGGACACCCTTCCTACGAGCAGTACTTC

j_gene: TRBJ2-7
v_gene: TRBV9
abundance: few
d_gene: TRBD1
CDR3aa: CASSPRQGSYEQYF
CDR3nt: TGTGCCAGCAGCCCCCGACAGGGCTCCTACGAGCAGTACTTC

j_gene: TRBJ2-5
v_gene: TRBV5-6
abundance: -
d_gene: -
CDR3aa: CASSSTHGGETQYF
CDR3nt: TGTGCCAGCAGCTCAACCCACGGGGGAGAGACCCAGTACTTC